The 28 T cell receptor beta chains in this list originate from one sample, sequenced in a study of T cell clones after liver transplantation. Some clones are missing from TCRdb's copy, which holds only in-frame ones; the method was immunoSEQ multiplex PCR. The repertoire holds 65,000 to 85,000 clones, with around four fifths as singletons. The material sequenced was CD4+ T cells from blood, taken less than 50 months after liver transplant. These receptors originate from a human patient who received a liver transplant. Some T cells may originate from the graft donor.

The V and J genes are TRBV27 and TRBJ2-1; 11 bases agree with TRBD2. This CDR3 region has 14 residues. Germline V lookup: CDR1 MNHEY, CDR2 SMNVEV (reference sequence). V shed 8 bases and J 5 bases; nucleotides not matched to a gene: 5. The CDR3 loop is CASLIAGGHNEQFF. CDR3 sequence (DNA): TGTGCCAGCCTTATAGCGGGGGGGCACAATGAGCAGTTCTTC.

This chain uses TRBV5-1 with TRBJ1-2, with D perhaps matching TRBD1 (5 bases). V was cut by 0 bases and J by 3 bases, with 9 bases left in between. The V gene's germline CDR1 is SGHRS and CDR2 YFSETQ. The CDR3 has 14 amino acids. For the CDR3, the DNA is TGCGCCAGCAGCTTGGGGGGCGCAGACTATGGCTACACCTTC. It specifies CASSLGGADYGYTF.

The CDR3 coding sequence is TGTGCCAGTAGTATCCAGGGGCCGTCCACAGATACGCAGTATTTT. Translating it yields CASSIQGPSTDTQYF. The chain joins TRBV19 to TRBJ2-3, with D possibly being TRBD1 (6 bases). Looked up from germline, CDR1 is LNHDA and CDR2 is SQIVND (reference sequence). Trimming stripped 3 bases from V and 2 bases from J, with 12 bases between. CDR3 size: 15 residues.

This clone was recorded once. This chain uses TRBV12-5 with TRBJ2-1; the match to TRBD2 covers 10 bases. Germline V gene data show CDR1 as LGHNT and CDR2 as FRNRAP. Trimming removed 3 bases from V and 13 bases from J; junction bases left unmatched: 6. There are 13 residues in the CDR3. This CDR3 is CASGLESGRVQFF. CDR3 bases: TGTGCTAGTGGTTTAGAAAGCGGGAGGGTTCAGTTCTTC.

As regards this clone: The same CDR3 also results from other DNA sequences found in this sample. The rearrangement links TRBV9 to TRBJ2-5; D is uncertain. The V and J ends lost 0 bases and 2 bases respectively, with 5 bases between them. Germline CDR1 reads SGDLS; CDR2 reads YYNGEE. The CDR3 covers 13 residues. The CDR3 nucleotides read TGTGCCAGCAGCGTAGGCCCGCAAGAGACCCAGTACTTC. This translates into CASSVGPQETQYF.

This clone was recorded once. The chain uses TRBV6-6 and TRBJ1-4; possibly TRBD1 for D (6 bases). The V gene lost 2 bases and the J gene lost 12 bases, with 10 bases spanning the gap. The CDR3 is 12 residues long. Germline assignment: CDR1 MNHNY and CDR2 SVGAGI (reference sequence). The CDR3 spells CASSYAAGELFF. The CDR3 coding sequence is TGTGCCAGCAGTTACGCGGCAGGGGAACTGTTTTTT.

This rearrangement joins TRBV21-1 to TRBJ2-1; the table's TRBD1 call for D was not verified on the DNA. TRBV21-1 constitutes a pseudogene. The CDR3 consists of 15 residues. The CDR3 here is CASRKQQGPWGEQFF. The CDR3 nucleotides are TGTGCCAGCAGGAAACAACAGGGGCCATGGGGGGAGCAGTTCTTC.

This chain connects TRBV4-2 to TRBJ1-5, with 11 bases that match TRBD1. V was clipped by 3 bases and J by 6 bases; unmatched bases: 4. CDR3 length equals 15 residues. In germline, CDR1 is LGHNA, CDR2 YNFKEQ. The CDR3 protein is CASSQDRGPGQPQHF. DNA for the CDR3: TGTGCCAGCAGCCAGGACAGGGGGCCCGGTCAGCCCCAGCATTTT.

This clone appeared once. J is TRBJ2-4 and V is TRBV14; D gene ambiguous. V was clipped by 0 bases and J by 6 bases, with 3 bases between them. The CDR3 runs 12 residues. Germline values: CDR1 SGHDN, CDR2 FVKESK. The CDR3 bases are TGTGCCAGCAGCCAAGACTTAAACATTCAGTACTTC. Protein: CASSQDLNIQYF.

This clone appeared a few times. The chain links TRBV7-2 to TRBJ2-3; 7 bases agree with TRBD1. CDR3 length: 16 amino acids. V gave up 4 bases and J gave up 2 bases; unmatched junction bases: 9. Germline V gives CDR1 SGHTA, CDR2 FQGNSA. In nucleotides, the CDR3 is TGTGCCAGCAGCTCGGGACAGCGGAAGAACACAGATACGCAGTATTTT. As protein: CASSSGQRKNTDTQYF.

J is TRBJ1-2 and V is TRBV5-1; D is unresolved. There are 14 residues in the CDR3. Germline CDR1 SGHRS, CDR2 YFSETQ. V lost 0 bases and J lost 0, with 6 bases in between. CDR3 in DNA: TGCGCCAGCAGCTTGGGGTCCGCTAACTATGGCTACACCTTC. Translation: CASSLGSANYGYTF. Full variable domain (outside the CDR3, taken from reference TRBV5-1 and TRBJ1-2): KAGVTQTPRYLIKTRGQQVTLSCSPISGHRSVSWYQQTPGQGLQFLFEYFSETQRNKGNFPGRFSGRQFSNSRSEMNVSTLELGDSALYLCASSLGSANYGYTFGSGTRLTVV.

J is TRBJ2-3 and V is TRBV19, with 12 bases fitting TRBD2. From germline, CDR1 is LNHDA and CDR2 SQIVND (reference sequence). The junction had 3 bases not matched to a gene; V was cut back by 5 bases and J by 6 bases. The CDR3 is made up of 14 amino acids. The CDR3 sequence: CASSFGLAGDTQYF. Written as DNA, the CDR3 is TGTGCCAGTAGTTTCGGACTAGCGGGGGATACGCAGTATTTT.

This chain uses TRBV5-1 with TRBJ2-3; either TRBD1 or TRBD2 may fit D (5 bases each). From germline, CDR1 is SGHRS and CDR2 YFSETQ. The CDR3 spans 16 residues. Trimming shortened V by 4 bases and J by 0 bases, and 15 bases separated the two germline ends. The CDR3 nucleotides read TGCGCCAGCAGCGTGGACGGGGCGTCAAGCACAGATACGCAGTATTTT. Amino acid sequence: CASSVDGASSTDTQYF.

The chain joins TRBV6-1 to TRBJ1-6; possibly TRBD1 for D (6 bases). Germline V gives CDR1 MNHNS, CDR2 SASEGT. There are 15 residues in the CDR3. Trimming removed 8 bases from V and 9 bases from J, with 20 bases in between. The CDR3 loop reads CASARGGASSSPLHF. For the CDR3, the DNA is TGTGCCAGCGCAAGGGGGGGCGCATCGAGTTCACCCCTCCACTTT.

The chain has TRBV18 and TRBJ2-5; 7 nucleotides agree with TRBD1. CDR3 length equals 13 residues. V was pared by 3 bases and J by 3 bases, with 1 base of the junction left unmatched. Germline V CDR1 and CDR2: KGHSH, LQKENI. Written as DNA, the CDR3 is TGTGCCAGCTCACCTGACAGGGAAGAGACCCAGTACTTC. Its translation is CASSPDREETQYF. Based on the CDR3 plus reference TRBV18 and TRBJ2-5, the full variable domain is NAGVMQNPRHLVRRRGQEARLRCSPMKGHSHVYWYRQLPEEGLKFMVYLQKENIIDESGMPKERFSAEFPKEGPSILRIQQVVRGDSAAYFCASSPDREETQYFGPGTRLLVL.

The V and J genes are TRBV6-1 and TRBJ2-7; D gene unclear. This CDR3 region has 13 residues. Trimming stripped 5 bases from V and 3 bases from J, with 11 bases between. Germline values: CDR1 MNHNS, CDR2 SASEGT. CDR3 sequence (DNA): TGTGCCAGCAGTCCCACCCTCCTCTACGAGCAGTACTTC. Encoded protein: CASSPTLLYEQYF.

The gene calls are TRBV30 and TRBJ1-1; D is ambiguous. V lost 3 bases, J lost 4 bases, and 6 bases lay in between. There are 11 residues in the CDR3. Germline V gene lookup returns CDR1 GTSNPN and CDR2 SVGIG (reference sequence). The CDR3: CAWSPTTEAFF. The CDR3 DNA reads as TGTGCCTGGAGCCCAACCACTGAAGCTTTCTTT.

The chain combines TRBV11-2 with TRBJ2-3; D gene uncertain. V was pared by 3 bases and J by 5 bases, with 6 bases between. Germline V gene data show CDR1 as SGHAT and CDR2 as FQNNGV. The CDR3 runs to 12 residues. The CDR3 coding sequence is TGTGCCAGCAGCTTGGGTGGAGATACGCAGTATTTT. Translating gives CASSLGGDTQYF.

This clone appeared once. The chain employs TRBV5-1 and TRBJ1-2; D is undetermined. With 0 bases removed from V and 7 bases from J, the gap between germline ends came to 13 bases. Per germline, CDR1 SGHRS and CDR2 YFSETQ. The CDR3 contains 14 residues. The CDR3 bases are TGCGCCAGCAGCTTGGTGTTGGAGGGCGGTGGCTACACCTTC. It yields the protein CASSLVLEGGGYTF.

J is TRBJ1-2 and V is TRBV7-9; D is undetermined. The CDR3 loop spans 13 amino acids. Per the germline V gene, CDR1 is SEHNR and CDR2 is FQNEAQ (reference sequence). Trimming removed 1 base at V and 7 bases at J, with 10 bases between. The CDR3: CASSLVPVPGYTF. DNA of the CDR3: TGTGCCAGCAGCTTAGTTCCGGTGCCTGGCTACACCTTC. The full variable domain, completed using reference TRBV7-9 and TRBJ1-2, is DTGVSQNPRHKITKRGQNVTFRCDPISEHNRLYWYRQTLGQGPEFLTYFQNEAQLEKSRLLSDRFSAERPKGSFSTLEIQRTEQGDSAMYLCASSLVPVPGYTFGSGTRLTVV.

Worth noting for this clone: At one of its ends the junction is not consistent with the germline gene, which may arise from a read error. The gene calls are TRBV28 and TRBJ1-4; 7 bases fit TRBD1. The V gene's germline CDR1 is MDHEN and CDR2 SYDVKM. The CDR3 extends over 12 amino acids. Here the CDR3 reads CASSNLDRAWVF. The CDR3 DNA sequence: TGTGCCAGCAGTAATCTAGACAGGGCGTGGGTATTT.

The J gene is TRBJ2-1, the V gene TRBV7-9; D may be TRBD2 (6 bases). The V gene's germline CDR1 is SEHNR and CDR2 FQNEAQ (reference sequence). The length of the CDR3 is 15 residues. Trimming took 1 base from V and 5 from J, leaving 12 bases between them. This chain's CDR3 is CASSLDRAGHNEQFF. The CDR3 coding sequence is TGTGCCAGCAGCTTAGATCGAGCGGGCCACAATGAGCAGTTCTTC. The whole variable domain, filled in from reference TRBV7-9 and TRBJ2-1, reads DTGVSQNPRHKITKRGQNVTFRCDPISEHNRLYWYRQTLGQGPEFLTYFQNEAQLEKSRLLSDRFSAERPKGSFSTLEIQRTEQGDSAMYLCASSLDRAGHNEQFFGPGTRLTVL.

As DNA, the CDR3 is TGTGCCAGCAGCTCCGTCCGGGACACCCAAGAGACCCAGTACTTC. Encoded protein: CASSSVRDTQETQYF. The V gene is TRBV5-4, the J gene TRBJ2-5; D is perhaps TRBD1 (6 bases). This CDR3 has 15 residues. Germline V lookup: CDR1 SGHNT, CDR2 YYREEE (reference sequence). V was clipped by 3 bases and J by 1 base, with 13 bases between them.

Comments on this clone: This sample also contains other DNA sequences that code for the same CDR3. DNA for the CDR3: TGCGCCAGCAGCCTCGGGCAGGGGGCTTACGAGCAGTACTTC. The encoded protein is CASSLGQGAYEQYF. The chain employs TRBV5-1 and TRBJ2-7; TRBD1 matches 8 bases. The germline CDR1 and CDR2 sequences are SGHRS and YFSETQ. Trimming took 4 bases from V and 4 from J; bases not matched to a gene: 7. The CDR3 has 14 amino acids.

Comment on this clone: At one end, the junction sequence differs from germline, possibly due to a read error. The V and J genes are TRBV29-1 and TRBJ1-1; no firm D call. The germline CDR1 and CDR2 sequences are SQVTM and ANQGSEA. This CDR3 is 16 amino acids long. The CDR3 coding sequence is TGCAGCGTCGAAGGCCTCGATGGAAAAATGAACACTGAAGCTTTCTTT. It codes for CSVEGLDGKMNTEAFF.

The chain recombines TRBV7-2 with TRBJ2-7; D is undetermined. The CDR3 is 12 residues long. Germline loops: CDR1 SGHTA, CDR2 FQGNSA. With 1 base removed from V and 2 bases from J, the gap between germline ends came to 3 bases. The CDR3 region is CASSLVTYEQYF. The CDR3 DNA reads TGTGCCAGCAGCTTAGTCACCTACGAGCAGTACTTC.

The chain carries TRBV11-2 and TRBJ1-4, with 11 bases lining up with TRBD1. Trimming removed 5 bases from V and 8 bases from J; junction bases left unmatched: 7. The length of the CDR3 is 15 residues. The germline V gene encodes CDR1 SGHAT and CDR2 FQNNGV. The CDR3 spells CASSTGTGGGEKLFF. The CDR3 DNA sequence: TGTGCCAGCAGCACTGGGACAGGGGGAGGCGAAAAACTGTTTTTT.

The chain uses TRBV7-8 and TRBJ1-5, with D uncertain. The CDR3 is 15 residues long. V lost 3 bases and J 3 bases, leaving 12 bases between the germline ends. The germline gives CDR1 SGHVS, CDR2 FQNEAQ. The CDR3 nucleotides are TGTGCCAGCAGCTTGATGAGCGGGATCAATCAGCCCCAGCATTTT. It encodes CASSLMSGINQPQHF. Combining the CDR3 with reference TRBV7-8 and TRBJ1-5 gives the whole variable domain GAGVSQSPRYKVAKRGQDVALRCDPISGHVSLFWYQQALGQGPEFLTYFQNEAQLDKSGLPSDRFFAERPEGSVSTLKIQRTQQEDSAVYLCASSLMSGINQPQHFGDGTRLSIL.